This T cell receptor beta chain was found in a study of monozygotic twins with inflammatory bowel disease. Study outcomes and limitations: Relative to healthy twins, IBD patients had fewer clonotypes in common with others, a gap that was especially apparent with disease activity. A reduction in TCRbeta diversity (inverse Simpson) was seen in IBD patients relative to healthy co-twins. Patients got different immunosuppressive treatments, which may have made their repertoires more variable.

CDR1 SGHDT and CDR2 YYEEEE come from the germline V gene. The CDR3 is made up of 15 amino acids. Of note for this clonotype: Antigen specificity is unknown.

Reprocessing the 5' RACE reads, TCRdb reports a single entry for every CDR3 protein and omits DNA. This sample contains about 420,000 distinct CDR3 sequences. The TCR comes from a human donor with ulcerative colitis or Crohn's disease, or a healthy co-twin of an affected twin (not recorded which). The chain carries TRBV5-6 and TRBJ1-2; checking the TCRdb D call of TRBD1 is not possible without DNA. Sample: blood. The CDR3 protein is CASTPQGQGNYGYTF.